A selection of T cell receptor beta chains follows, all from one sample in a study of blood T cells in healthy people across ages. Each CDR3 protein gets one entry after TCRdb re-called the 5' RACE reads with MiXCR. Altogether about 540,000 distinct CDR3 sequences are present, around 24% being singletons, with the ten largest covering just under 9%. The sample also formed part of further work on T cells of mothers and their children.

Source material: blood. The receptor source for this set is a boy aged 5 to 17 in good health. Both conserved end residues are part of each CDR3. Each record gives: D gene, J gene, clone size, V gene, CDR3 DNA, CDR3 protein. A D gene is named only where the DNA matches it firmly. Not every row has a clone size; where given, it reads once, few, many or a size class.

.	TRBJ2-7	.	TRBV2	TGTGCCAGCAGTGTAAGGGGGTTGCCCTACGAGCAGTACTTC	CASSVRGLPYEQYF
TRBD1	TRBJ1-1	.	TRBV5-1	TGCGCCAGCAGCTTGATAAGGGGGCCGGGGAGGAACACTGAAGCTTTCTTT	CASSLIRGPGRNTEAFF
.	TRBJ1-4	.	TRBV7-9	TGTGCCAGCATCCTCGGCGGGGGCTTAAGAGAAAAACTGTTTTTT	CASILGGGLREKLFF
.	TRBJ2-7	many	TRBV28	TGTGCCAGCAGCCCGGACGGTTACGAGCAGTACTTC	CASSPDGYEQYF
.	TRBJ2-4	few	TRBV19	TGTGCCAGTATCCCCGGGGGACGAGCCAAAAACATTCAGTACTTC	CASIPGGRAKNIQYF
TRBD1	TRBJ2-2	.	TRBV11-2	TGTGCCAGCAGCTTAGTGGGACAGGGGATTGAGGTTTTGAACACCGGGGAGCTGTTTTTT	CASSLVGQGIEVLNTGELFF
TRBD1	TRBJ2-4	few	TRBV7-2	TGTGCCAGCAGCTCCTACAGGGGCCTGAGCGACATTCAGTACTTC	CASSSYRGLSDIQYF
.	TRBJ2-1	.	TRBV11-3	TGTGCCAGCAGCGCAGCCAGCGGGCCGTACAATGAACAGTTCTTC	CASSAASGPYNEQFF
TRBD2	TRBJ2-6	few	TRBV3-1	TGTGCCAGCAGCCCGAGATGGACTAGCGGGTTCCCTGGGGCCAACGTCCTGACTTTC	CASSPRWTSGFPGANVLTF
.	TRBJ2-5	few	TRBV3-1	TGTGCCAGCAGCCAAGAAAAGCAGGGAGAGACCCCGTACTTC	CASSQEKQGETPYF
TRBD2	TRBJ2-7	many	TRBV20-1	TGCAGTGCTAGAGATGGGACTAGCGGGAGTTTTTCCTACGAGCAGTACTTC	CSARDGTSGSFSYEQYF
.	TRBJ1-2	.	TRBV3-1	TGTGCCAGCAGCCAAGGTGGGGCAGGGGGCTACACCTTC	CASSQGGAGGYTF
.	TRBJ1-4	.	TRBV2	TGTGCCAGCAGTAGACAAAAAACTAATGAAAAACTGTTTTTT	CASSRQKTNEKLFF
TRBD1	TRBJ2-2	.	TRBV20-1	TGCAGTGCTAGACGTAACCGGGACAGCAACACCGGGGAGCTGTTTTTT	CSARRNRDSNTGELFF
TRBD1	TRBJ2-7	few	TRBV14	TGTGCCAGCAGCCAAGGACGACAGGGGGCCTACGAGCAGTACTTC	CASSQGRQGAYEQYF
TRBD1	TRBJ2-7	.	TRBV28	TGTGCCAGCACCAGGACCGGGACAGGGTACCACGAGCAGTACTTC	CASTRTGTGYHEQYF
.	TRBJ2-7	.	TRBV7-2	TGTGCCAGCAGCTTAGAGGGGGGGTGGACAGGGTACACCTACGAGCAGTACTTC	CASSLEGGWTGYTYEQYF
TRBD2	TRBJ2-5	few	TRBV9	TGTGCCAGCAGCGTCGATCTAGCGGGAGCTGGGCAAGAGACCCGGTACTTC	CASSVDLAGAGQETRYF